A single sample is the source of the 28 T cell receptor beta chains below, sequenced in a study of cytomegalovirus exposure and HLA in healthy donors. Primers: 60 Vbeta forward and 13 Jbeta reverse. Data came from immunoSEQ multiplex PCR; TCRdb stores just in-frame clones and leaves some out. The table records approximately 170,000 clones, about three quarters of them present only once. Material: PBMCs. Source of these receptors: a middle-aged woman in good health and CMV-seropositive.

The chain has TRBV5-1 and TRBJ2-7, with 12 bases identical to TRBD2. Germline V gene lookup returns CDR1 SGHRS and CDR2 YFSETQ. With V trimmed by 4 bases and J by 0 bases, 11 bases remained unmatched. The CDR3 extends over 18 amino acids. CDR3 sequence reads: CASSRERLAGGPSYEQYF. CDR3 in DNA: TGCGCCAGCAGCCGGGAGCGGCTAGCGGGGGGGCCCTCCTACGAGCAGTACTTC.

The chain recombines TRBV28 with TRBJ2-5; the D is unclear. The CDR3 runs to 16 residues. CDR1 is MDHEN, CDR2 SYDVKM, per germline. With 3 bases removed from V and 3 bases from J, the gap between germline ends came to 17 bases. The CDR3 region is CASSFPLDSSKETQYF. The CDR3 DNA reads TGTGCCAGCAGTTTTCCCCTCGATAGCAGCAAAGAGACCCAGTACTTC.

The chain joins TRBV5-4 to TRBJ1-4; tentatively, D is TRBD1 (5 bases). Germline lookup yields CDR1 SGHNT and CDR2 YYREEE (reference sequence). The CDR3 runs to 17 residues. V dropped 2 bases and J dropped 0 bases, with 14 bases sitting between them. CDR3 amino acids: CASSLGTAVATNEKLFF. CDR3 nucleotides: TGTGCCAGCAGCTTAGGGACTGCCGTTGCAACTAATGAAAAACTGTTTTTT.

This chain links TRBV2 with TRBJ2-7; 12 bases agree with TRBD2. J gave up 4 bases and V 6 bases, and 16 bases lay outside the gene matches. Germline V gene lookup returns CDR1 SNHLY and CDR2 FYNNEI. The CDR3 totals 18 residues. This CDR3 reads CASSAPGLAGPSSYEQYF. The CDR3 DNA reads as TGTGCCAGCAGCGCACCGGGACTAGCGGGTCCCAGCTCTTACGAGCAGTACTTC. Combining the CDR3 with reference TRBV2 and TRBJ2-7 gives the whole variable domain EPEVTQTPSHQVTQMGQEVILRCVPISNHLYFYWYRQILGQKVEFLVSFYNNEISEKSEIFDDQFSVERPDGSNFTLKIRSTKLEDSAMYFCASSAPGLAGPSSYEQYFGPGTRLTVT.

V gene TRBV5-1 combines with J gene TRBJ2-3; maybe TRBD2 (5 bases). The V and J ends lost 6 bases and 2 bases respectively, with 13 bases between them. The length of the CDR3 is 14 residues. Germline V gene lookup returns CDR1 SGHRS and CDR2 YFSETQ. This CDR3 is CASIKGGSTDTQYF. DNA for the CDR3: TGCGCCAGCATTAAAGGAGGATCCACAGATACGCAGTATTTT.

The J gene is TRBJ2-3, the V gene TRBV7-3; D might be TRBD1 (5 bases). The germline V gene encodes CDR1 SGHTA and CDR2 FQGTGA. Trimming stripped 5 bases from V and 1 base from J, with 16 bases between. The CDR3 loop spans 16 amino acids. CDR3 amino acids: CASSPRQGLGTDTQYF. The DNA for the CDR3 is TGTGCCAGCAGCCCCCGCCAGGGCCTGGGCACAGATACGCAGTATTTT.

This chain uses TRBV5-1 with TRBJ1-5; 7 nucleotides match TRBD1. CDR3 size: 15 residues. Looked up from germline, CDR1 is SGHRS and CDR2 is YFSETQ. J was trimmed by 6 bases and V by 4 bases; bases with no gene match: 10. For the CDR3, the DNA is TGCGCCAGCAGCAACACAGGGGCGCAAGGTCAGCCCCAGCATTTT. This translates into CASSNTGAQGQPQHF.

The J gene is TRBJ1-1, the V gene TRBV28; D is uncertain. This CDR3 region has 15 residues. Deletions cut 6 bases from V and 1 base from J, with 15 bases between. Germline CDR1 MDHEN, CDR2 SYDVKM. CDR3 loop: CASRRGGQANTEAFF. CDR3 in DNA: TGTGCCAGCAGGCGTGGAGGGCAGGCGAACACTGAAGCTTTCTTT.

This chain joins TRBV6-1 and TRBJ1-6; TRBD1 aligns across 8 bases. Germline V gene lookup returns CDR1 MNHNS and CDR2 SASEGT. This CDR3 has 14 amino acids. The V gene end was trimmed by 6 bases and the J gene end by 7 bases; junction bases not matched to a gene: 5. The CDR3 coding sequence is TGTGCCAGCAGGAGACAGGGGAGGAATTCACCCCTCCACTTT. This sequence encodes CASRRQGRNSPLHF.

The chain recombines TRBV11-2 with TRBJ2-3; the match to TRBD2 covers 11 bases. Germline V gene lookup returns CDR1 SGHAT and CDR2 FQNNGV. With 2 bases clipped from V and 3 bases from J, the junction kept 7 bases outside the gene matches. The CDR3 spans 17 residues. The CDR3 DNA is TGTGCCAGCAGCTTAAGGGATAGCGGGGGGGCAACAGATACGCAGTATTTT. Translation gives CASSLRDSGGATDTQYF.

This clone showed up just once. This sequence joins TRBV19 and TRBJ1-3; D remains unclear. Germline CDR1 LNHDA, CDR2 SQIVND (reference sequence). The ends were cut back, 3 bases at V and 0 bases at J, with 9 bases in the middle. The CDR3 extends over 15 amino acids. CDR3 amino acids: CASSIRGNSGNTIYF. As DNA, the CDR3 is TGTGCCAGTAGTATTCGGGGAAACTCTGGAAACACCATATATTTT.

The chain employs TRBV5-1 and TRBJ1-1, with 9 bases identical to TRBD1. This CDR3 has 17 amino acids. The J segment lost 1 base and the V segment lost 4 bases, leaving 11 bases of the junction unmatched. Germline V gives CDR1 SGHRS, CDR2 YFSETQ. CDR3 nucleotide sequence: TGCGCCAGCAGCCCTGGGACAGGGAAAGTCGGGAACACTGAAGCTTTCTTT. It yields the protein CASSPGTGKVGNTEAFF.

This clone was seen just once. J is TRBJ1-1 and V is TRBV30; D not resolved. CDR1 and CDR2 (germline): GTSNPN, SVGIG (reference sequence). Trimming cost V 4 bases and J 4 bases, with 10 bases left between them. The CDR3 consists of 12 residues. DNA of the CDR3: TGTGCCTGGACCCAGGTGCCCACTGAAGCTTTCTTT. It yields the protein CAWTQVPTEAFF.

This chain connects TRBV27 to TRBJ1-4; D is unresolved. Trimming removed 2 bases from V and 6 bases from J, with 10 bases in between. The CDR3 consists of 14 residues. CDR1 and CDR2 (germline): MNHEY, SMNVEV (reference sequence). CDR3 in amino acids: CASSLGAYDEKLFF. Here the CDR3 DNA reads TGTGCCAGCAGTTTAGGTGCCTATGATGAAAAACTGTTTTTT.

The rearrangement joins TRBV7-8 to TRBJ1-3; D is undetermined. V was cut by 2 bases and J by 2 bases, with 4 bases left in between. Per germline, CDR1 SGHVS and CDR2 FQNEAQ. The CDR3 spans 13 residues. CDR3 in DNA: TGTGCCAGCAGCTTAACAGCTGGAAACACCATATATTTT. This codes for CASSLTAGNTIYF.

The chain carries TRBV5-4 and TRBJ2-7; 9 nucleotides line up with TRBD2. The germline CDR1 and CDR2 sequences are SGHNT and YYREEE (reference sequence). The CDR3 length is 16 residues. The J segment lost 4 bases and the V segment lost 4 bases, leaving 12 bases of the junction unmatched. The CDR3 spells CASSLPGGGAGYEQYF. Written as DNA, the CDR3 is TGTGCCAGCAGCCTTCCTGGCGGGGGGGCCGGGTACGAGCAGTACTTC.

This clone has just one count. The chain has TRBV5-1 and TRBJ2-3, with no clear D. Germline loops: CDR1 SGHRS, CDR2 YFSETQ. Trimming took 3 bases from V and 2 from J, leaving 4 bases between them. The CDR3 spans 12 residues. For the CDR3, the DNA is TGCGCCAGCAGCTCCTACACAGATACGCAGTATTTT. It specifies CASSSYTDTQYF.

As regards this clone: Other DNA sequences in the sample encode the same CDR3. The chain has TRBV6-6 and TRBJ1-6; D call uncertain. The CDR3 extends over 14 amino acids. Germline CDR1 is MNHNY and CDR2 is SVGAGI (reference sequence). Between the trimmed V and J ends, which lost 2 bases and 10 bases, there was a span of 12 bases. DNA of the CDR3: TGTGCCAGCAGTTACGGGGATGGAGGGTCACCCCTCCACTTT. This translates into CASSYGDGGSPLHF.

The chain uses TRBV7-3 and TRBJ1-1; D is unclear. CDR1 and CDR2 from the germline V gene are SGHTA and FQGTGA. Trimming stripped 1 base from V and 1 base from J, with 7 bases between. The CDR3 extends over 14 amino acids. CDR3 in amino acids: CASSLSHSNTEAFF. CDR3 nucleotides: TGTGCCAGCAGCTTAAGTCACTCGAACACTGAAGCTTTCTTT.

The chain links TRBV19 to TRBJ1-4; D remains ambiguous. The CDR3 totals 11 residues. V lost 3 bases and J 8 bases, leaving 4 bases between the germline ends. Germline CDR1 is LNHDA and CDR2 is SQIVND (reference sequence). The CDR3 coding sequence is TGTGCCAGTAGTATGGCCGAAAAACTGTTTTTT. It is translated as CASSMAEKLFF.

The chain uses TRBV10-3 and TRBJ1-5, with 10 bases identical to TRBD1. V shed 10 bases and J 9 bases; nucleotides not matched to a gene: 12. Germline-derived CDR1 and CDR2 are ENHRY and SYGVKD. CDR3 length equals 14 residues. As DNA, the CDR3 is TGTGCCACTAAAGAGGACAGGGGGGGGGTGCCCCAGCATTTT. Translated: CATKEDRGGVPQHF.

This clone was observed a handful of times. The V gene is TRBV4-3, the J gene TRBJ2-3, with TRBD2 matching over 10 bases. The CDR3 contains 16 residues. V was pared by 2 bases and J by 2 bases, with 4 bases of the junction left unmatched. Germline lookup yields CDR1 LGHNA and CDR2 YSLEER. The CDR3 DNA follows: TGCGCCAGCAGCCAACTAGCGGGGGCCGACACAGATACGCAGTATTTT. It is translated as CASSQLAGADTDTQYF.

The table lists this clone with a count of one. This chain connects TRBV19 to TRBJ2-3, with D unresolved. V lost 1 base and J 2 bases, leaving 7 bases between the germline ends. In germline, CDR1 is LNHDA, CDR2 SQIVND (reference sequence). The CDR3 sequence is 14 residues long. CDR3 in amino acids: CASSIGAVTDTQYF. The DNA of the CDR3 is TGTGCCAGTAGTATAGGGGCAGTCACAGATACGCAGTATTTT.

This chain links TRBV19 with TRBJ2-2, with D unresolved. The V end was cut by 2 bases, the J end by 5 bases, with 9 bases between. The CDR3 has 14 residues. CDR1 and CDR2 (germline): LNHDA, SQIVND (reference sequence). CDR3 in amino acids: CASSIQARTGELFF. DNA of the CDR3: TGTGCCAGTAGTATACAAGCGCGGACCGGGGAGCTGTTTTTT.

For the CDR3, the DNA is TGTGCCTGGAGTGTGTTTCTCCCGGGGGAGGTGGGAAATGAGCAGTTCTTC. Residues: CAWSVFLPGEVGNEQFF. This sequence joins TRBV30 and TRBJ2-1; perhaps TRBD2 as D (6 bases). Germline V gives CDR1 GTSNPN, CDR2 SVGIG (reference sequence). Trimming stripped 0 bases from V and 7 bases from J, with 22 bases between. The CDR3 loop spans 17 amino acids.

V is TRBV5-1 and J is TRBJ2-2; 9 nucleotides align to TRBD1. Germline CDR1 is SGHRS and CDR2 is YFSETQ. This CDR3 is 16 amino acids long. J was trimmed by 5 bases and V by 7 bases; bases with no gene match: 12. This chain's CDR3 is CASEKVGTGLTGELFF. In nucleotides, the CDR3 is TGCGCCAGCGAGAAAGTTGGGACAGGGCTGACCGGGGAGCTGTTTTTT.

The chain is built from TRBV7-8 and TRBJ1-4; D is ambiguous. Germline V lookup: CDR1 SGHVS, CDR2 FQNEAQ. The V end lost 5 bases, the J end lost 0 bases, and 13 bases lay between the germline ends. The CDR3 is 16 residues long. In DNA, the CDR3 is TGTGCCAGCAGCAGAAGCGGCACTCCAACTAATGAAAAACTGTTTTTT. This translates into CASSRSGTPTNEKLFF.

J is TRBJ1-1 and V is TRBV19; D is perhaps TRBD1 (5 bases). V lost 4 bases, J lost 1 base, and 16 bases lay in between. The CDR3 spans 16 residues. Per the germline V gene, CDR1 is LNHDA and CDR2 is SQIVND (reference sequence). CDR3 loop: CASSNWLQGSNTEAFF. Written as DNA, the CDR3 is TGTGCCAGTAGTAATTGGCTTCAGGGTTCGAACACTGAAGCTTTCTTT. The full variable domain, with the rest looked up from reference TRBV19 and TRBJ1-1, is DGGITQSPKYLFRKEGQNVTLSCEQNLNHDAMYWYRQDPGQGLRLIYYSQIVNDFQKGDIAEGYSVSREKKESFPLTVTSAQKNPTAFYLCASSNWLQGSNTEAFFGQGTRLTVV.